Sequencing of this T cell receptor beta chain was carried out in a study of post-analysis software for immune sequencing data. Whole-study results and caveats: When compared against controls, multiple sclerosis patients showed significantly lower normalized Chao1 diversity. F measure clustering grouped samples strongly by preparation batch. A few TRBV segments occurring more often in patients than controls included TRBV5-6, TRBV5-1 and TRBV20-1.

A remark on this clonotype: Its antigen is as yet unknown.

This CDR3 has 15 amino acids. V was shortened by 7 bases and J by 0 bases, with 17 bases between the two germline ends. The germline V gene has CDR1 SQVTM and CDR2 ANQGSEA. The authors incorporated unique molecular identifiers into the TCR beta cDNA libraries. Each CDR3 protein gets one entry after TCRdb re-called the PCR reads with MiXCR. The sample lists about 170,000 distinct CDR3 sequences; roughly 31% were seen once. The chain carries TRBV29-1 and TRBJ2-3, with D maybe TRBD2 (5 bases). Sequenced input: blood. The sequence derives from a girl aged 10 to 17 with multiple sclerosis. The CDR3 region is CSGQGGSQSTDTQYF. The CDR3 region has the DNA TGCAGCGGCCAAGGAGGCTCCCAAAGCACAGATACGCAGTATTTT.